A single sample gave rise to the 24 T cell receptor beta chains below, sequenced in a study of blood T cell repertoires in COVID-19. The method was immunoSEQ multiplex PCR; TCRdb's version includes in-frame clones alone and lacks a portion of them. Here the sample spans over 45,000 clones, under 90% being singletons. The sequenced sample consisted of peripheral blood. The receptors were sampled from a woman of 80 years or more with active or convalescent COVID-19.

This clone was recorded a few times. The chain employs TRBV27 and TRBJ1-1, with D possibly being TRBD1 (5 bases). The ends were cut back, 9 bases at V and 0 bases at J, with 14 bases in the middle. This CDR3 has 14 residues. Germline V gene data show CDR1 as MNHEY and CDR2 as SMNVEV (reference sequence). DNA for the CDR3: TGTGCCAGTGGGGCAGGGCTAATGAACACTGAAGCTTTCTTT. As protein: CASGAGLMNTEAFF.

This clone was counted between two and nine times. The chain joins TRBV3-1 (or the pseudogene TRBV3-2) to TRBJ2-1, with a weak D call TRBD2 (5 bases). Germline CDR1 reads LGHDT; CDR2 reads YNNKEL (reference sequence). The V gene lost 1 base and the J gene lost 8 bases, with 15 bases spanning the gap. CDR3 length: 15 amino acids. CDR3 bases: TGTGCCAGCAGCCAAGCCGTCCTAGCAAGGGATGAGCAGTTCTTC. Translated, it gives CASSQAVLARDEQFF.

In its sample, this clone was seen many times. The chain uses TRBV6-4 and TRBJ2-7, with D maybe TRBD2 (6 bases). Germline V lookup: CDR1 MRHNA, CDR2 SNTAGT. The CDR3 extends over 14 amino acids. The germline V and J ends were trimmed by 7 bases and 2 bases, with 15 bases remaining between them. The CDR3 reads CASTEAGSTYEQYF. CDR3 DNA: TGTGCCAGCACAGAAGCGGGTTCTACCTACGAGCAGTACTTC.

This clone was counted a few times. This chain connects TRBV10-3 to TRBJ1-5; 8 bases match TRBD1. J was trimmed by 7 bases and V by 2 bases; bases with no gene match: 7. This CDR3 is built from 15 residues. The germline CDR1 and CDR2 sequences are ENHRY and SYGVKD. The CDR3: CAISETGQGGQPQHF. CDR3 DNA: TGTGCCATCAGTGAGACCGGACAGGGCGGGCAGCCCCAGCATTTT.

The CDR3 sequence: CASSRGTSGGPDTQYF. The CDR3 DNA is TGTGCCAGCAGCCGGGGGACTAGCGGGGGCCCAGATACGCAGTATTTT. This chain connects TRBV4-2 to TRBJ2-3, with 14 bases identical to TRBD2. CDR3 length: 16 amino acids. Germline-derived CDR1 and CDR2 are LGHNA and YNFKEQ. Trimming at V came to 4 bases and at J to 4 bases, leaving 4 bases not matched to a gene.

This chain uses TRBV28 with TRBJ1-5, with D perhaps TRBD1 (6 bases). Looked up from germline, CDR1 is MDHEN and CDR2 is SYDVKM. The V end was cut by 4 bases, the J end by 16 bases, with 23 bases between. CDR3 size: 14 residues. Here the CDR3 reads CASSYLWETAGEHF. CDR3 bases: TGTGCCAGCAGTTACCTGTGGGAGACGGCAGGGGAACATTTT.

J is TRBJ2-7 and V is TRBV19; a weak D match, TRBD2 (7 bases). Trimming shortened V by 6 bases and J by 4 bases, and 13 bases separated the two germline ends. The CDR3 has 13 amino acids. CDR1 and CDR2 (germline): LNHDA, SQIVND (reference sequence). The CDR3 loop reads CASRGGAQYEQYF. In nucleotides, the CDR3 is TGTGCCAGTAGAGGGGGGGCCCAATACGAGCAGTACTTC. Supplemented by reference TRBV19 and TRBJ2-7, the full variable domain reads DGGITQSPKYLFRKEGQNVTLSCEQNLNHDAMYWYRQDPGQGLRLIYYSQIVNDFQKGDIAEGYSVSREKKESFPLTVTSAQKNPTAFYLCASRGGAQYEQYFGPGTRLTVT.

The V call is TRBV6-2 or TRBV6-3, the J call TRBJ2-5, with 7 bases that match TRBD2. Germline trimming cut 5 bases from V and 5 bases from J; bases unmatched to any gene: 14. The CDR3 is 16 amino acids. In germline, CDR1 is MNHEY, CDR2 SVGEGT. CDR3 sequence: CASSLLRERGWETQYF. The CDR3 DNA reads as TGTGCCAGCAGTCTCCTTAGGGAGCGGGGCTGGGAGACCCAGTACTTC.

The gene calls are TRBV11-1 and TRBJ2-3, with D maybe TRBD1 (6 bases). CDR3 length equals 15 residues. Germline CDR1 and CDR2: SGHAT and FQDESV (reference sequence). Trimming removed 1 base from V and 2 bases from J, with 10 bases in between. CDR3 loop: CASSLVGALTDTQYF. CDR3 sequence (DNA): TGTGCCAGCAGCTTAGTGGGGGCCCTCACAGATACGCAGTATTTT.

The V gene is TRBV7-8, the J gene TRBJ1-5; D remains unclear. Between the trimmed V and J ends, which lost 0 bases and 5 bases, there was a span of 11 bases. The germline gives CDR1 SGHVS, CDR2 FQNEAQ. The CDR3 is made up of 15 amino acids. CDR3 in amino acids: CASSLAGRADQPQHF. In DNA, the CDR3 is TGTGCCAGCAGCTTAGCAGGTCGTGCGGATCAGCCCCAGCATTTT.

V gene TRBV19 combines with J gene TRBJ1-5; D may be TRBD1 (6 bases). The CDR3 sequence is 15 residues long. V lost 7 bases and J lost 4, with 17 bases in between. CDR1 is LNHDA and CDR2 is SQIVND in the germline V gene (reference sequence). CDR3 nucleotide sequence: TGTGCCAGTACTCGGTCAGGGGCGCAAAATCAGCCCCAGCATTTT. Its translation is CASTRSGAQNQPQHF.

For this clone: An end of the junction does not agree with germline; a read error may underlie this. The chain employs TRBV18 and TRBJ2-2; TRBD2 might be the D (6 bases). Germline values: CDR1 KGHSH, CDR2 LQKENI. The CDR3 has 15 residues. CDR3 DNA sequence: TGTGCCAGCGCACCGAGGAGGGACGGCACCGGGGAGCTGTTTTTT. Its protein product is CASAPRRDGTGELFF.

The rearrangement uses TRBV5-4 and TRBJ1-6; no clear D. V lost 1 base and J lost 7, with 9 bases in between. The CDR3 runs to 14 residues. CDR1 and CDR2 (germline): SGHNT, YYREEE (reference sequence). The CDR3 DNA reads TGTGCCAGCAGCTTGCCAGAACCGAATTCACCCCTCCACTTT. Translating it yields CASSLPEPNSPLHF.

The chain links TRBV10-2 to TRBJ2-7; unclear D gene. Trimming shortened V by 10 bases and J by 2 bases, and 18 bases separated the two germline ends. The CDR3 runs 14 residues. Germline V gene sequence: CDR1 WSHSY, CDR2 SAAADI. In nucleotides, the CDR3 is TGCGCCACCGCCCCTGTGATAGCCACCTACGAGCAGTACTTC. This translates into CATAPVIATYEQYF.

This rearrangement joins TRBV28 to TRBJ1-5; D is undetermined. V dropped 6 bases and J dropped 0 bases, with 15 bases sitting between them. Germline V CDR1 and CDR2: MDHEN, SYDVKM. The CDR3 contains 16 residues. The CDR3 sequence is CASSSVLVYSNQPQHF. In nucleotides, the CDR3 is TGTGCCAGCAGCTCTGTCCTTGTCTATAGCAATCAGCCCCAGCATTTT.

The rearrangement joins TRBV3-1 (or the pseudogene TRBV3-2) to TRBJ2-1; D is possibly TRBD2 (6 bases). Germline loops: CDR1 LGHDT, CDR2 YNNKEL (reference sequence). V was cut by 0 bases and J by 7 bases, with 13 bases left in between. This CDR3 has 15 residues. As DNA, the CDR3 is TGTGCCAGCAGCCAAGAACTAGCTCTTTGGAATGAGCAGTTCTTC. Protein: CASSQELALWNEQFF.

This chain links TRBV27 with TRBJ2-7; TRBD2 is a possible D gene (6 bases). Per germline, CDR1 MNHEY and CDR2 SMNVEV (reference sequence). The CDR3 is 11 amino acids. V was pared by 6 bases and J by 3 bases, with 6 bases between. As DNA, the CDR3 is TGTGCCAGCAGGGGGGGCTACGAGCAGTACTTC. This gives the protein CASRGGYEQYF.

The chain carries TRBV6-5 and TRBJ1-1, with D possibly matching TRBD1 (5 bases). Trimming left V 7 bases short and J 0 bases short, with 15 bases between. The CDR3 runs to 15 residues. CDR1 MNHEY and CDR2 SVGAGI come from the germline V gene. CDR3 sequence (DNA): TGTGCCAGCATCCCGGACACCTGGATGAACACTGAAGCTTTCTTT. This codes for CASIPDTWMNTEAFF.

The chain joins TRBV14 to TRBJ2-2; D might be TRBD1 (5 bases). V shed 3 bases and J shed 0 bases, with 11 bases lying between them. The CDR3 has 16 residues. In germline, CDR1 is SGHDN, CDR2 FVKESK. CDR3 DNA: TGTGCCAGCAGCCAGGGGCCAATCGCGAACACCGGGGAGCTGTTTTTT. Translation: CASSQGPIANTGELFF.

The chain links TRBV11-2 to TRBJ1-5, with D perhaps TRBD1 (5 bases). There are 15 residues in the CDR3. Germline CDR1 SGHAT, CDR2 FQNNGV. With 1 base removed from V and 4 bases from J, the gap between germline ends came to 11 bases. CDR3 region: CASSLVGGGNQPQHF. Written as DNA, the CDR3 is TGTGCCAGCAGCTTAGTCGGGGGGGGGAATCAGCCCCAGCATTTT. Filled out from reference TRBV11-2 and TRBJ1-5, the complete variable domain reads EAGVAQSPRYKIIEKRQSVAFWCNPISGHATLYWYQQILGQGPKLLIQFQNNGVVDDSQLPKDRFSAERLKGVDSTLKIQPAKLEDSAVYLCASSLVGGGNQPQHFGDGTRLSIL.

The genes are TRBV19 and TRBJ2-3; 10 positions match TRBD2. This CDR3 comprises 13 residues. Germline V gene data show CDR1 as LNHDA and CDR2 as SQIVND (reference sequence). The V and J ends lost 6 bases and 11 bases, in that order; junction bases with no gene match: 8. The CDR3 sequence: CASSPSGGARQYF. Written as DNA, the CDR3 is TGTGCCAGTAGCCCCAGCGGGGGGGCCAGGCAGTATTTT.

The V call is TRBV24-1, the J call TRBJ1-4, with 9 bases identical to TRBD1. This CDR3 has 23 amino acids. J gave up 4 bases and V 5 bases, and 28 bases lay outside the gene matches. Germline CDR1 KGHDR, CDR2 SFDVKD. CDR3 in DNA: TGTGCCACCAGTGTGGAGGACAGGGGCAAAACGGAACAAGGTCCGTCAAGTAATGAAAAACTGTTTTTT. Translation: CATSVEDRGKTEQGPSSNEKLFF.

The J gene is TRBJ2-2, the V gene TRBV19, with 13 nucleotides matching TRBD2. Germline CDR1 and CDR2: LNHDA and SQIVND (reference sequence). J was trimmed by 4 bases and V by 4 bases; bases with no gene match: 3. The CDR3 loop spans 16 amino acids. The CDR3 loop is CASSRTSGGATGELFF. The CDR3 bases are TGTGCCAGTAGTAGAACTAGCGGGGGGGCCACCGGGGAGCTGTTTTTT.

This clone turned up a few times. This chain joins TRBV4-3 and TRBJ1-3; 10 positions match TRBD1. The ends lost 1 base at V and 5 bases at J; junction bases unmatched: 2. Germline lookup yields CDR1 LGHNA and CDR2 YSLEER. This CDR3 comprises 15 residues. CDR3 nucleotide sequence: TGCGCCAGCAGCCAAGGGGACAGGGGTAGAAACACCATATATTTT. Its translation is CASSQGDRGRNTIYF.